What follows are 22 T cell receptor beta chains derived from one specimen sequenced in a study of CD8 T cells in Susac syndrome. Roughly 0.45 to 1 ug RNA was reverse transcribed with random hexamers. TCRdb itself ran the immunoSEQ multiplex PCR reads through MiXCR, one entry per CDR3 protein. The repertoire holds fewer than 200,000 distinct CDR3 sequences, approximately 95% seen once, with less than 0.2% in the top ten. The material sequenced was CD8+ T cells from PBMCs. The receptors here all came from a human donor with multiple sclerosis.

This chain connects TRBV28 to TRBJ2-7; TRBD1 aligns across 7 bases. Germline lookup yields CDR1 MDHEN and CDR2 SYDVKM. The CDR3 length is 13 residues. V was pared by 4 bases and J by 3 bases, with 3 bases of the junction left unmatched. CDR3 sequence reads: CASSYRGHYEQYF. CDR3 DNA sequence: TGTGCCAGCAGTTACAGGGGTCACTACGAGCAGTACTTC. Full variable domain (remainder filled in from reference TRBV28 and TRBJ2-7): DVKVTQSSRYLVKRTGEKVFLECVQDMDHENMFWYRQDPGLGLRLIYFSYDVKMKEKGDIPEGYSVSREKKERFSLILESASTNQTSMYLCASSYRGHYEQYFGPGTRLTVT.

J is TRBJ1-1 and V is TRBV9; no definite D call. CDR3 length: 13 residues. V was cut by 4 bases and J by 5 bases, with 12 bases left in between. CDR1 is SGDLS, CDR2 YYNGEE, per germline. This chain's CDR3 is CASSPSERTEAFF. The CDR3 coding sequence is TGTGCCAGCAGCCCCTCCGAGAGGACTGAAGCTTTCTTT.

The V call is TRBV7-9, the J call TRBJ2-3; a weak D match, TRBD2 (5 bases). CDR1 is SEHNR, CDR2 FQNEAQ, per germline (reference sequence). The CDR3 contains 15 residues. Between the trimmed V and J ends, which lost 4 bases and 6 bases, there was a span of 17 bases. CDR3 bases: TGTGCCAGCAGCTCGTCCGGACTGACTCGGGATACGCAGTATTTT. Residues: CASSSSGLTRDTQYF.

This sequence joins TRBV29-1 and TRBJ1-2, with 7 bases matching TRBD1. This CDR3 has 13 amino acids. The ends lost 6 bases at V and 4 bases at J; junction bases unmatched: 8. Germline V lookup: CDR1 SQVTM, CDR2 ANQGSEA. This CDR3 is CSVETGIGYGYTF. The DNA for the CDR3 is TGCAGCGTGGAGACAGGGATCGGCTATGGCTACACCTTC.

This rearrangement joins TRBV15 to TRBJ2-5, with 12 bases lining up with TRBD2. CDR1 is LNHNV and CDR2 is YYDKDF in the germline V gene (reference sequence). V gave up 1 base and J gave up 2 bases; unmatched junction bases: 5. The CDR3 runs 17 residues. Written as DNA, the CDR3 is TGTGCCACCAGCAGAGCGGTGGGGACTAGCGGGCAAGAGACCCAGTACTTC. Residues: CATSRAVGTSGQETQYF.

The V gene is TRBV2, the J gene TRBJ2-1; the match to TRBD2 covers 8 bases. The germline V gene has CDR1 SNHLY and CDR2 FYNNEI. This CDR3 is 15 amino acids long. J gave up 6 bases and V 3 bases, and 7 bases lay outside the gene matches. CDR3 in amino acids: CASSDLREALNEQFF. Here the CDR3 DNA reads TGTGCCAGCAGTGATTTGCGGGAGGCTCTCAATGAGCAGTTCTTC.

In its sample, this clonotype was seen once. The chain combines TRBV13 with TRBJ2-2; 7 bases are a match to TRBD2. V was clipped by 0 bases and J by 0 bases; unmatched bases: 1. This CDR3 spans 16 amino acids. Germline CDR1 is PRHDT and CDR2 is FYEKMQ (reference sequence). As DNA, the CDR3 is TGTGCCAGCAGCTTAGGTCTAGCGGCGAACACCGGGGAGCTGTTTTTT. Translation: CASSLGLAANTGELFF.

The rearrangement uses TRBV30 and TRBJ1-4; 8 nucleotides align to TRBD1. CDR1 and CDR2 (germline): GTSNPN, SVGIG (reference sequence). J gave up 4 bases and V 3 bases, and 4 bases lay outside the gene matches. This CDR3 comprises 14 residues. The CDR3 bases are TGTGCCTGGAGAAGGGACAGGCTTAATGAAAAACTGTTTTTT. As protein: CAWRRDRLNEKLFF.

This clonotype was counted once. CDR3 nucleotide sequence: TGTGCCAGCAGGAGTTTGAGGTACTCTGGGGCCAACGTCCTGACTTTC. Translation gives CASRSLRYSGANVLTF. V and J are TRBV27 and TRBJ2-6; D gene unclear. CDR3 length: 16 amino acids. The germline V gene has CDR1 MNHEY and CDR2 SMNVEV (reference sequence). V lost 6 bases and J 0 bases, leaving 12 bases between the germline ends.

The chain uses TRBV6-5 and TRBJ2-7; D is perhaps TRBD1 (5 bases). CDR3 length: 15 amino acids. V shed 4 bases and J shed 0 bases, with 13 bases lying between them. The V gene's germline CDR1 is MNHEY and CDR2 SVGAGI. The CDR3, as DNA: TGTGCCAGCAGTTTAGCCACGACAGCCTCCTACGAGCAGTACTTC. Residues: CASSLATTASYEQYF.

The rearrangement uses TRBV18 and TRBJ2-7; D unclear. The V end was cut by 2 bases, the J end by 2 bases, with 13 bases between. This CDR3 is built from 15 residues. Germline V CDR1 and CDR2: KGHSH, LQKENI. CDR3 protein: CASSPVGQVAYEQYF. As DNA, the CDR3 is TGTGCCAGCTCACCAGTTGGGCAGGTTGCCTACGAGCAGTACTTC.

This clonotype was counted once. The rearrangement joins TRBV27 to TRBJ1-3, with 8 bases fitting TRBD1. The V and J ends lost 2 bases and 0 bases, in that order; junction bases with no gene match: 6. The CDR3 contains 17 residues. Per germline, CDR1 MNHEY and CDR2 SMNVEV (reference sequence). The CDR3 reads CASSLLGTGLSGNTIYF. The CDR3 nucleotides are TGTGCCAGCAGTTTACTCGGGACAGGCCTCTCTGGAAACACCATATATTTT.

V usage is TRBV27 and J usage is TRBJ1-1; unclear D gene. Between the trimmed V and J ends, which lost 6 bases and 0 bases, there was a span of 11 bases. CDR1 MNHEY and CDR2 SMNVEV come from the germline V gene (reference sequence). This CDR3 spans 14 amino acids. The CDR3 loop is CASRPRRLNTEAFF. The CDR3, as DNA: TGTGCCAGCAGACCGCGCCGGCTGAACACTGAAGCTTTCTTT.

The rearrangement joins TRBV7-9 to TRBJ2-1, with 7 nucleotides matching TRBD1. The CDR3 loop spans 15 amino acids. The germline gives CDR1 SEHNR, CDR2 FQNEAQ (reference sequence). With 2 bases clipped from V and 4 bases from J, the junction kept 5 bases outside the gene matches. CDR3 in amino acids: CASSLTQGTYNEQFF. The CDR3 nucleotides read TGTGCCAGCAGCTTAACACAGGGGACGTACAATGAGCAGTTCTTC.

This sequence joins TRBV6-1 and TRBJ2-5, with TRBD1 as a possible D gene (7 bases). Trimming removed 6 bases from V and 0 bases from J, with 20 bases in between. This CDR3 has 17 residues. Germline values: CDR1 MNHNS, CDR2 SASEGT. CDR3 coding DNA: TGTGCCAGCAGGGCGGGACAGCCCGGCTACTACCAAGAGACCCAGTACTTC. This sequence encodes CASRAGQPGYYQETQYF.

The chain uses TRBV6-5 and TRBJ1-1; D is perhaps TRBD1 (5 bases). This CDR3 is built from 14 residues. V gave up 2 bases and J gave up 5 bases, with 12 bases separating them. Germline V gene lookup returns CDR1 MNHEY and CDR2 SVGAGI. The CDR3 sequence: CASSYAWGGTEAFF. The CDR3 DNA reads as TGTGCCAGCAGTTACGCGTGGGGCGGTACTGAAGCTTTCTTT.

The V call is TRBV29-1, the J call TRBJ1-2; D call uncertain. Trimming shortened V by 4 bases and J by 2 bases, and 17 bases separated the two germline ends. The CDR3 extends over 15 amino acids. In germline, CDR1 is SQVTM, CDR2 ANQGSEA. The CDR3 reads CSVVHQQIFNYGYTF. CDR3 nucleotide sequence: TGCAGCGTTGTGCACCAACAGATTTTCAACTATGGCTACACCTTC. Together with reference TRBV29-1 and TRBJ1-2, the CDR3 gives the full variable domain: SAVISQKPSRDICQRGTSLTIQCQVDSQVTMMFWYRQQPGQSLTLIATANQGSEATYESGFVIDKFPISRPNLTFSTLTVSNMSPEDSSIYLCSVVHQQIFNYGYTFGSGTRLTVV.

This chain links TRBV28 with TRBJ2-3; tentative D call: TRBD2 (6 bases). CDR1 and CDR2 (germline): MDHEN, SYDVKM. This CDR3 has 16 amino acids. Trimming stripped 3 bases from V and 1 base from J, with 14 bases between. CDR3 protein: CASSLEPGAGTDTQYF. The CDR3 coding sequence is TGTGCCAGCAGTTTGGAGCCGGGAGCGGGCACAGATACGCAGTATTTT.

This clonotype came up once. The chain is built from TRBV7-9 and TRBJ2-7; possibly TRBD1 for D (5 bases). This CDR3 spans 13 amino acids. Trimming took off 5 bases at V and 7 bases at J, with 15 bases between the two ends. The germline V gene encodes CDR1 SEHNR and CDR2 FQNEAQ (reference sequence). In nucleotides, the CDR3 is TGTGCCAGCAGCCCCTCAGGGATGGGGGAGCAGTACTTC. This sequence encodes CASSPSGMGEQYF.

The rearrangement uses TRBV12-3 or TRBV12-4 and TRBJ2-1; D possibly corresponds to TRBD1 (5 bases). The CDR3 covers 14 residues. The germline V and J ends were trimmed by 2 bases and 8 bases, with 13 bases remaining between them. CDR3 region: CASSLRQPRDEQFF. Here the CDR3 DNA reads TGTGCCAGCAGTTTACGACAGCCAAGGGATGAGCAGTTCTTC.

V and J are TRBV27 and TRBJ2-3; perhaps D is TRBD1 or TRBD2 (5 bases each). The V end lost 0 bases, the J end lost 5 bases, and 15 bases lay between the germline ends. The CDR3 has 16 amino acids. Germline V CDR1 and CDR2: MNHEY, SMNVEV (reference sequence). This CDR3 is CASSLSEEGQQDTQYF. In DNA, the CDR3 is TGTGCCAGCAGTTTATCCGAAGAGGGGCAACAAGATACGCAGTATTTT.

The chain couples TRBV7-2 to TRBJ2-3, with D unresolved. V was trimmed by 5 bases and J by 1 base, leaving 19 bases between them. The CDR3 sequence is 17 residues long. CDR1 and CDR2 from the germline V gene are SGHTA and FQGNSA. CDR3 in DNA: TGTGCCAGCAGCCGACGGGCGGAGCGCTCAGGCACAGATACGCAGTATTTT. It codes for CASSRRAERSGTDTQYF.